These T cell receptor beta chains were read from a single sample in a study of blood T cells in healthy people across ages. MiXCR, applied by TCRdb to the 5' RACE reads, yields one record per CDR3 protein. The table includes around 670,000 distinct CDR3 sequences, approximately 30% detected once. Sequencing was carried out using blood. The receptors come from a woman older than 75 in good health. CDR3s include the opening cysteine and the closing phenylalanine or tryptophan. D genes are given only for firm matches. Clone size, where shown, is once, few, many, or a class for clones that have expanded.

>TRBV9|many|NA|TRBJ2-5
CASSPSGRGETQYF
TGTGCCAGCAGCCCCTCCGGAAGGGGAGAGACCCAGTACTTC
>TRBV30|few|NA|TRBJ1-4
CAWSVTATNEKLFF
TGTGCCTGGAGTGTAACCGCAACTAATGAAAAACTGTTTTTT
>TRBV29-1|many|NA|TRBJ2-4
CSVEREAKNIQYF
TGCAGCGTTGAACGAGAAGCCAAAAACATTCAGTACTTC
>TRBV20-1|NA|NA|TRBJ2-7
CSARNLEEGAHDEQYF
TGCAGTGCTAGAAATCTAGAGGAGGGGGCGCATGATGAGCAGTACTTC
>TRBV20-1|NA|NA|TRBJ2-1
CSAHWSSYNEQFF
TGCAGTGCTCACTGGAGCTCCTACAATGAGCAGTTCTTC
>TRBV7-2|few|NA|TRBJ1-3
CASSLEPGNTIYF
TGTGCCAGCAGCTTAGAGCCCGGAAACACCATATATTTT
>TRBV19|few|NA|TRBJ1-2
CASSIARRAPGYTF
TGTGCCAGTAGTATAGCGCGCAGGGCTCCTGGCTACACCTTC
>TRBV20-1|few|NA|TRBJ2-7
CSARGRVTYNEQYF
TGCAGTGCTAGAGGCAGGGTAACCTACAATGAGCAGTACTTC
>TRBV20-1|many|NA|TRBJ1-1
CSAREPSRATEAFF
TGCAGTGCTAGAGAACCCAGCAGGGCCACTGAAGCTTTCTTT
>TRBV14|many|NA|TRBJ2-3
CASSQPRRASHLTDTQYF
TGTGCCAGCAGCCAGCCCCGCAGGGCGAGTCACCTCACAGATACGCAGTATTTT
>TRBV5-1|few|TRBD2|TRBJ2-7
CASSLEEASGSLSYNEQYF
TGCGCCAGCAGCTTGGAGGAGGCTAGCGGATCCCTCTCCTACAATGAGCAGTACTTC
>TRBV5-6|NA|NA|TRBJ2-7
CASSLWGESHSYEQYF
TGTGCCAGCAGCTTGTGGGGGGAGAGCCACTCCTACGAGCAGTACTTC
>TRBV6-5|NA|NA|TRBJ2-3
CASEFSGSQYF
TGTGCCAGCGAATTCTCAGGTTCGCAGTATTTT
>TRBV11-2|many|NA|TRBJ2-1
CASSERGSSSRSYNEQFF
TGTGCCAGCAGCGAGAGGGGGTCGAGTTCCCGCTCCTACAATGAGCAGTTCTTC
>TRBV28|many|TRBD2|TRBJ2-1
CASRTVAGGLYNEQFF
TGTGCCAGCAGGACAGTAGCGGGGGGGCTCTACAATGAGCAGTTCTTC
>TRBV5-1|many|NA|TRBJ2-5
CASSLDGGNQETQYF
TGCGCCAGCAGCTTGGACGGGGGTAACCAAGAGACCCAGTACTTC
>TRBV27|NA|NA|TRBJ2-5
CASSLTDSQETQYF
TGTGCCAGCAGTTTAACGGACAGCCAAGAGACCCAGTACTTC
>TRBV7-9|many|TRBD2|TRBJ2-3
CASSLGEGSGGPQYTDTQYF
TGTGCCAGCAGCTTAGGCGAAGGCAGCGGGGGTCCCCAATATACAGATACGCAGTATTTT
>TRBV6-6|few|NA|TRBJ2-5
CASSYSGGGGGDEQYF
TGTGCCAGCAGTTACAGTGGCGGCGGGGGCGGGGATGAGCAGTACTTC
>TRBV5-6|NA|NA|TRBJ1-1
CASSLVTGSWAEAFF
TGTGCCAGCAGCTTGGTTACAGGGTCGTGGGCTGAAGCTTTCTTT
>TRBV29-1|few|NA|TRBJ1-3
CSVGRGPGNTIYF
TGCAGCGTTGGGAGGGGTCCTGGAAACACCATATATTTT
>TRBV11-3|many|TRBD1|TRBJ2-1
CASSLQGARDEQFF
TGTGCCAGCAGCTTGCAGGGGGCTAGGGATGAGCAGTTCTTC
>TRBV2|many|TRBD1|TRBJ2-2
CASRDPGQGAGELFF
TGTGCCAGCAGGGATCCGGGACAGGGGGCCGGGGAGCTGTTTTTT
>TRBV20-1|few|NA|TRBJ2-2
CSARDQTQGSGELFF
TGCAGTGCTAGGGATCAGACTCAGGGGTCCGGGGAGCTGTTTTTT
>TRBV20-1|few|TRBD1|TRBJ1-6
CSAREWDRGDNSPLHF
TGCAGTGCTAGAGAATGGGACAGGGGAGATAATTCACCCCTCCACTTT
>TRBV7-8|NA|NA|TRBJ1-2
CASSQRSQGLYGYTF
TGTGCCAGCAGCCAACGTTCACAGGGCCTCTATGGCTACACCTTC
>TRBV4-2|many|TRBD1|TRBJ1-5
CASSQDGRGRGQPQHF
TGTGCCAGCAGCCAAGATGGCAGGGGGCGCGGTCAGCCCCAGCATTTT
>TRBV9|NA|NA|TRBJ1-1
CASSSGPRTFEAFF
TGTGCCAGCAGCTCAGGCCCCCGAACATTTGAGGCTTTCTTT
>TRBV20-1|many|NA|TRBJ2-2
CSALGVNTGELFF
TGCAGTGCTTTGGGTGTTAACACCGGGGAGCTGTTTTTT
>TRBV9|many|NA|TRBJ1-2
CASSVVGAFGYTF
TGTGCCAGCAGCGTAGTGGGGGCGTTTGGCTACACCTTC
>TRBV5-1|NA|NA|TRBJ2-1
CASRGGVGNEQFF
TGCGCCAGCAGAGGTGGTGTAGGCAATGAGCAGTTCTTC
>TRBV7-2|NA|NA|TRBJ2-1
CASSYRAQEQFF
TGTGCCAGCAGCTACAGGGCTCAGGAGCAGTTCTTC
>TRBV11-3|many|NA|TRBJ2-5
CASSQAGKLEETQYF
TGTGCCAGCAGCCAGGCCGGGAAACTAGAAGAGACCCAGTACTTC
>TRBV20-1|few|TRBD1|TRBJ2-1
CSAREQGVNNEQFF
TGCAGTGCTAGAGAGCAGGGGGTCAACAATGAGCAGTTCTTC
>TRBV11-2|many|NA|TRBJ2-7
CASSLRGQSSYEQYF
TGTGCCAGCAGCTTAAGAGGGCAGAGCTCCTACGAGCAGTACTTC
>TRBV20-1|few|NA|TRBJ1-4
CSAGGRINEKLFF
TGCAGTGCTGGAGGACGGATTAATGAAAAACTGTTTTTT
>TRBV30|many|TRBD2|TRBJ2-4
CAWSMRGAGAKNIQYF
TGTGCCTGGAGTATGCGGGGGGCGGGAGCCAAAAACATTCAGTACTTC
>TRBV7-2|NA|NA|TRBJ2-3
CASSLLVDTQYF
TGTGCCAGCAGCTTACTCGTAGATACGCAGTATTTT
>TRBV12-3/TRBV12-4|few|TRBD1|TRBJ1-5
CASSLRTGALFYSNQPQHF
TGTGCCAGCAGTTTGCGGACAGGGGCCCTCTTCTATAGCAATCAGCCCCAGCATTTT
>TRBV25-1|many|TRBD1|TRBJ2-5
CASSAPGTGIYQETQYF
TGTGCCAGCAGTGCCCCCGGGACAGGGATCTACCAAGAGACCCAGTACTTC
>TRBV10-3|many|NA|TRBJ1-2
CAISDSGPGNYGYTF
TGTGCCATCAGTGACTCAGGGCCAGGGAACTATGGCTACACCTTC
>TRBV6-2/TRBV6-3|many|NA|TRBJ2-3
CASSFRFGVQYF
TGTGCCAGCAGTTTCCGATTTGGCGTGCAGTATTTT
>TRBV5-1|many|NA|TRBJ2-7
CASATGTRVVDEQYF
TGCGCCAGCGCGACCGGGACACGAGTCGTAGACGAGCAGTACTTC